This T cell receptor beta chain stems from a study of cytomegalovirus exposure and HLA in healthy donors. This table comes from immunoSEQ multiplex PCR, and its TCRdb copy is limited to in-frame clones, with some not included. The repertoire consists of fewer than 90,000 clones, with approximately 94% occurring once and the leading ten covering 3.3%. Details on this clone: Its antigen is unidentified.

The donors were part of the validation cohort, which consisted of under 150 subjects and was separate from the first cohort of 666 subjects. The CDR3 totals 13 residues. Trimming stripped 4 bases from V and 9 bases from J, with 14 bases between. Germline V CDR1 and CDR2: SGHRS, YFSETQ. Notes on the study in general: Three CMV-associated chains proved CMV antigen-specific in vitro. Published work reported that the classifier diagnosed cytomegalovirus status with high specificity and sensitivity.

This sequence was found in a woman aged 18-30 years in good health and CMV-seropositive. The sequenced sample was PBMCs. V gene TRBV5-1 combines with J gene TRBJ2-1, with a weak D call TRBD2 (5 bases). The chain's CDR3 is CASSPRGEAEQFF. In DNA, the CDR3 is TGCGCCAGCAGCCCCCGGGGAGAAGCTGAGCAGTTCTTC.